This TCR beta chain was recorded in a study of shared clonotypes between healthy human individuals. Study-wide background: Two female and a few male donors aged 18 to 49 were enrolled. CD4 naive and CD4 memory each took three plates per donor, while CD8 naive took two and CD8 memory one.

About this clone itself: Its antigen is as yet unknown.

TCRdb's copy holds only in-frame clones and misses some; the assay was immunoSEQ multiplex PCR. The data show roughly 1,600,000 clones, approximately 98.5% seen once. The germline V gene has CDR1 MGHRA and CDR2 YSYEKL. The CDR3 totals 19 residues. V lost 0 bases to trimming and J lost 3 bases; unmatched junction nucleotides: 12. Points from the study as a whole: In the sorted subsets, rarefaction showed sequencing was incomplete despite large depth. Clonotypes shared by all four sorted-subset donors had higher generation probabilities than non-shared clonotypes.

The chain has TRBV4-1 and TRBJ2-1; 9 bases agree with TRBD2. The specimen sequenced was naive CD4+ T cells sorted from blood. Subset denoted: CD45RA+ positively selected. The TCR comes from a man aged 25-45 years in good health. CDR3 protein: CASSQDRGVASGDYNEQFF. The CDR3 coding sequence is TGCGCCAGCAGCCAAGATAGAGGGGTTGCTAGCGGGGACTACAATGAGCAGTTCTTC.